One and the same sample provided the 25 T cell receptor beta chains below, sequenced in a study of blood T cell repertoires in COVID-19 (dated by TCRdb to between 2020 and 2021). Library prep was done by the immunoSEQ multiplex PCR assay. TCRdb mirrors the immuneACCESS table, restricted to in-frame sequences. Some clones are absent from its copies; in checked studies, under half trace to an unresolved V gene, and the reason for the others is unknown. The sample yields about 280,000 clones; approximately 83% were counted once. Around 2.1% of the sample rests with the top ten. The sequencing input was peripheral blood. The receptor source for this set is a woman aged 30 to 39 who had recovered from COVID-19.

This chain connects TRBV7-9 to TRBJ1-1, with TRBD1 matching 7 bases. Germline V gene data show CDR1 as SEHNR and CDR2 as FQNEAQ (reference sequence). The junction had 3 bases not matched to a gene; V was cut back by 6 bases and J by 2 bases. This CDR3 is 13 amino acids long. Here the CDR3 DNA reads TGTGCCAGCAGGGGGACAGCAAACACTGAAGCTTTCTTT. This sequence encodes CASRGTANTEAFF.

The V gene is TRBV9, the J gene TRBJ1-2; 8 nucleotides align to TRBD1. In germline, CDR1 is SGDLS, CDR2 YYNGEE. This CDR3 is 15 amino acids long. The junction had 4 bases not matched to a gene; V was cut back by 0 bases and J by 3 bases. In DNA, the CDR3 is TGTGCCAGCAGCGTAGGGGCAGGGGGCGACTATGGCTACACCTTC. Translating it yields CASSVGAGGDYGYTF.

This chain connects TRBV19 to TRBJ2-7; tentatively, D is TRBD2 (6 bases). Germline CDR1 is LNHDA and CDR2 is SQIVND (reference sequence). There are 13 residues in the CDR3. The germline V and J ends were trimmed by 5 bases and 3 bases, with 11 bases remaining between them. As DNA, the CDR3 is TGTGCCAGTAGTCCCGGGACTTACTACGAGCAGTACTTC. Its protein is CASSPGTYYEQYF.

This sequence joins TRBV7-9 and TRBJ2-1; a weak D match, TRBD2 (5 bases). Germline V lookup: CDR1 SEHNR, CDR2 FQNEAQ (reference sequence). Trimming removed 6 bases from V and 7 bases from J, with 16 bases in between. The CDR3 consists of 14 residues. The CDR3 nucleotides read TGTGCCAGCAGTGTATTGACGGGAAGAAATGAGCAGTTCTTC. Protein sequence: CASSVLTGRNEQFF.

The chain carries TRBV2 and TRBJ2-7, with 8 bases fitting TRBD1. Germline-derived CDR1 and CDR2 are SNHLY and FYNNEI. Losses at the gene ends were 11 bases for V and 3 bases for J; bases not matched to a gene: 6. The CDR3 is made up of 12 amino acids. CDR3 nucleotides: TGTGCCGGCCGGACAGGGAGCTACGAGCAGTACTTC. Translated, it gives CAGRTGSYEQYF.

In this sample, this clone turned up once. The chain is built from TRBV6-4 and TRBJ2-3, with a possible D match to TRBD2 (7 bases). From germline, CDR1 is MRHNA and CDR2 SNTAGT. The CDR3 sequence is 15 residues long. V was shortened by 2 bases and J by 4 bases, with 13 bases between the two germline ends. The CDR3: CASSDHGGRADTQYF. DNA of the CDR3: TGTGCCAGCAGTGACCACGGGGGGCGAGCAGATACGCAGTATTTT.

The V and J genes are TRBV27 and TRBJ2-2, with D tentatively TRBD2 (7 bases). V lost 10 bases to trimming and J lost 0 bases, with 18 bases between them. CDR3 length: 16 residues. The V gene's germline CDR1 is MNHEY and CDR2 SMNVEV (reference sequence). In nucleotides, the CDR3 is TGTGCCAATTTAGGGGGAGCGGGACCGAACACCGGGGAGCTGTTTTTT. Translated: CANLGGAGPNTGELFF.

The chain combines TRBV28 with TRBJ2-1; 8 positions match TRBD1. The CDR3 has 14 residues. J lost 5 bases, V lost 6 bases, and 6 bases had no gene match. Germline values: CDR1 MDHEN, CDR2 SYDVKM. CDR3 DNA sequence: TGTGCCAGCAGATTGGACAGGGTAAACAATGAGCAGTTCTTC. This codes for CASRLDRVNNEQFF.

Remarks on this clone: Relative to the germline gene, one junction end is altered; a read error may explain this. V usage is TRBV29-1 and J usage is TRBJ2-5; 10 bases line up with TRBD1. This CDR3 has 15 residues. CDR1 is SQVTM, CDR2 ANQGSEA, per germline. This CDR3 reads CSVEWGQGHQETQYF. The CDR3 DNA is TGCAGCGTTGAATGGGGACAGGGGCACCAGGAGACCCAGTACTTC.

This clone showed up just once. The chain couples TRBV29-1 to TRBJ2-1, with TRBD1 identical over 9 bases. This CDR3 region has 14 residues. The V and J ends lost 7 bases and 3 bases, in that order; junction bases with no gene match: 7. The V gene's germline CDR1 is SQVTM and CDR2 ANQGSEA. CDR3 region: CSALGQGIYNEQFF. The CDR3 nucleotides are TGCAGCGCCCTGGGACAGGGAATCTACAATGAGCAGTTCTTC.

This clone showed up just a few times. This chain links TRBV13 with TRBJ2-7; 10 bases are shared with TRBD2. This CDR3 contains 14 residues. Looked up from germline, CDR1 is PRHDT and CDR2 is FYEKMQ (reference sequence). V shed 11 bases and J 5 bases; nucleotides not matched to a gene: 12. The CDR3: CAGGQREGPNEQYF. DNA of the CDR3: TGTGCCGGGGGACAGCGGGAGGGCCCCAACGAGCAGTACTTC.

This clone was found a few times. The junction departs from the called germline gene at one end, perhaps through a read error. This chain joins TRBV7-7 and TRBJ2-5; TRBD2 matches at 8 bases. The CDR3 spans 15 residues. Germline CDR1 SSHAT, CDR2 FNYEAQ (reference sequence). CDR3 nucleotides: TGTGCTAGCAGCCCCGATAGCGGGGATCAAGAGACCCAGTACTTC. Protein: CASSPDSGDQETQYF.

V is TRBV5-1 and J is TRBJ2-5, with 9 bases aligning to TRBD1. Germline trimming cut 4 bases from V and 4 bases from J; bases unmatched to any gene: 8. The CDR3 has 15 amino acids. Per germline, CDR1 SGHRS and CDR2 YFSETQ. The CDR3 is CASSPTGGPGETQYF. In DNA, the CDR3 is TGCGCCAGCAGCCCAACAGGGGGCCCCGGAGAGACCCAGTACTTC.

This chain links TRBV28 with TRBJ1-6; TRBD1 aligns across 9 bases. The junction had 7 bases not matched to a gene; V was cut back by 6 bases and J by 4 bases. Germline V CDR1 and CDR2: MDHEN, SYDVKM. CDR3 length equals 16 residues. The chain's CDR3 is CASSSNRGPYNSPLHF. In DNA, the CDR3 is TGTGCCAGCAGCTCCAACAGGGGGCCTTATAATTCACCCCTCCACTTT.

This clone was picked up a small number of times. CDR3 nucleotide sequence: TGTGCCAGCAGCGCGGGGTTATCGGCTGGAAACACCATATATTTT. This gives the protein CASSAGLSAGNTIYF. The V and J genes are TRBV9 and TRBJ1-3, with D hard to call. Germline CDR1 SGDLS, CDR2 YYNGEE. Trimming pared 3 bases from V and 2 bases from J, leaving 12 bases between. The length of the CDR3 is 15 residues.

The chain carries TRBV13 and TRBJ2-5; 7 nucleotides match TRBD2. This CDR3 has 14 amino acids. V lost 5 bases, J lost 5 bases, and 8 bases stayed unmatched. CDR1 PRHDT and CDR2 FYEKMQ come from the germline V gene (reference sequence). The CDR3 sequence is CASSLRLAGETQYF. The CDR3, as DNA: TGTGCCAGCAGCCTAAGACTAGCTGGCGAGACCCAGTACTTC.

The gene calls are TRBV18 and TRBJ2-5; 7 bases align to TRBD2. This CDR3 has 17 amino acids. Per germline, CDR1 KGHSH and CDR2 LQKENI. The ends lost 4 bases at V and 1 base at J; junction bases unmatched: 12. CDR3 nucleotides: TGTGCCAGCTCACGCCTCGGGGCGGGGGAGAGCCAAGAGACCCAGTACTTC. Translating it yields CASSRLGAGESQETQYF.

The V and J genes are TRBV3-1 (or the pseudogene TRBV3-2) and TRBJ2-2; D not resolved. Trimming cost V 0 bases and J 4 bases, with 6 bases left between them. This CDR3 spans 14 amino acids. In germline, CDR1 is LGHDT, CDR2 YNNKEL (reference sequence). CDR3 residues: CASSQDPSTGELFF. In nucleotides, the CDR3 is TGTGCCAGCAGCCAAGATCCGAGCACCGGGGAGCTGTTTTTT.

This chain links TRBV9 with TRBJ1-5; D is unresolved. CDR3 size: 15 residues. Germline CDR1 SGDLS, CDR2 YYNGEE. The germline V and J ends were trimmed by 0 bases and 4 bases, with 11 bases remaining between them. The CDR3 is CASSVGPGGNQPQHF. In DNA, the CDR3 is TGTGCCAGCAGCGTAGGTCCGGGAGGTAATCAGCCCCAGCATTTT.

V usage is TRBV5-1 and J usage is TRBJ2-7, with a possible D match to TRBD2 (6 bases). Germline V gene lookup returns CDR1 SGHRS and CDR2 YFSETQ. This CDR3 is 11 amino acids long. V was shortened by 3 bases and J by 7 bases, with 8 bases between the two germline ends. The CDR3 sequence: CASSSAGEQYF. CDR3 sequence (DNA): TGCGCCAGCAGCTCAGCGGGTGAGCAGTACTTC.

This rearrangement joins TRBV18 to TRBJ2-5, with TRBD2 as a possible D gene (6 bases). This CDR3 comprises 15 residues. V was pared by 3 bases and J by 1 base, with 12 bases between. CDR1 and CDR2 (germline): KGHSH, LQKENI. The CDR3 sequence is CASSPVGGAQETQYF. Here the CDR3 DNA reads TGTGCCAGCTCACCCGTGGGCGGGGCCCAAGAGACCCAGTACTTC.

The rearrangement joins TRBV29-1 to TRBJ1-2, with 7 bases fitting TRBD1. Trimming removed 6 bases from V and 7 bases from J; junction bases left unmatched: 14. This CDR3 is built from 14 residues. CDR1 is SQVTM, CDR2 ANQGSEA, per germline. Here the CDR3 reads CSVLKLQGKGGYTF. The CDR3 DNA reads as TGCAGCGTCCTTAAATTACAGGGGAAAGGTGGCTACACCTTC.

The chain couples TRBV18 to TRBJ2-5; possibly TRBD2 for D (6 bases). Germline V CDR1 and CDR2: KGHSH, LQKENI. The CDR3 covers 14 residues. V was pared by 0 bases and J by 4 bases, with 9 bases between. The CDR3 loop reads CASSPPERVETQYF. The CDR3 DNA reads as TGTGCCAGCTCACCACCGGAGCGGGTAGAGACCCAGTACTTC.

This chain connects TRBV6-2 or TRBV6-3 to TRBJ1-3; D ambiguous. The V and J ends lost 2 bases and 3 bases respectively, with 14 bases between them. The CDR3 loop spans 16 amino acids. The germline V gene has CDR1 MNHEY and CDR2 SVGEGT. The DNA for the CDR3 is TGTGCCAGCAGTTACGACGAACATGACTTTGGAAACACCATATATTTT. It codes for CASSYDEHDFGNTIYF.

The V and J genes are TRBV6-6 and TRBJ1-4; D perhaps matches TRBD1 (6 bases). Germline V gene data show CDR1 as MNHNY and CDR2 as SVGAGI (reference sequence). V gave up 5 bases and J gave up 7 bases, with 11 bases separating them. The CDR3 is made up of 13 amino acids. CDR3 in DNA: TGTGCCAGCAGTCCCGGACAGTTTGAAAAACTGTTTTTT. Its translation is CASSPGQFEKLFF.